This T cell receptor beta chain was recorded in a study of T-cell memory formation after mild COVID-19. Whole-study findings and limits: Later expanders leaned toward CD4+, whereas clones contracting from day 15 to 85 were balanced CD4/CD8.

This clonotype has just a few counts. No antigen is known for it. TCRdb re-derived calls from the 5' RACE reads in MiXCR, one entry per CDR3 protein. The sample shows about 200,000 distinct CDR3 sequences, over 7.5% of them seen only once. This sequence originates from a man younger than 35 who had mild COVID-19 (a few samples of this study predate the infection). Cell type and time point are not known. The sequenced sample was PBMCs or a T cell subset sorted from them (not recorded which).

The CDR3 sequence is CASSYNGDRGYSNQPQHF. CDR3 sequence (DNA): TGTGCCAGCAGTTACAACGGCGACAGGGGGTATAGCAATCAGCCCCAGCATTTT. V is TRBV6-2 or TRBV6-3 and J is TRBJ1-5; 9 bases line up with TRBD1. Germline CDR1 and CDR2: MNHEY and SVGEGT. The CDR3 spans 18 residues. After removal of 2 bases from V and 0 bases from J, the junction contained 8 bases not matched to a gene.